The clone carrying this T cell receptor (beta chain) appeared many times. This entry comes from a study of T cells in Graves' hyperthyroidism and ophthalmopathy. Trimming took 4 bases from V and 4 from J, leaving 11 bases between them. CDR3 length: 13 amino acids. Germline-derived CDR1 and CDR2 are MDHEN and SYDVKM. RNA transcripts served as the template for amplifying TCR beta CDR3 regions. The HTBI primer set served for first-round RT-PCR of the TCR CDR3. MiXCR, applied by TCRdb to the multiplex PCR reads, yields one record per CDR3 protein. The sample carries around 500,000 distinct CDR3 sequences, approximately 15% recorded once.

The sequence was collected from a woman aged 35 to 49 with Graves' hyperthyroidism. Source material: blood. The V gene is TRBV28, the J gene TRBJ2-7; possible D gene TRBD2, 5 bases. The CDR3 coding sequence is TGTGCCAGCAGTTATCCGGGATTTTACGAGCAGTACTTC. Its translation: CASSYPGFYEQYF.